This is a list of T cell receptor beta chains from one sample in a study of T cells after yellow fever vaccination. TCRdb itself ran the 5' RACE reads through MiXCR, one entry per CDR3 protein. This table holds under 600,000 distinct CDR3 sequences, less than 15% found once. The specimen comprised PBMCs, sampled on the day of the yellow fever booster vaccination. The receptors derive from a man younger than 45 who received the YFV17D yellow fever vaccine. The CDR3 runs from the conserved cysteine through the conserved F or W. The size entry is marked missing in some rows and otherwise reads once, few, many or a size class.

v_call: TRBV27; clone_size: many; j_call: TRBJ1-1; cdr3_aa: CASNRRGIEGTEAFF
v_call: TRBV5-5; clone_size: .; j_call: TRBJ2-7; cdr3_aa: CASSYDRISSYEQYF
v_call: TRBV5-4; clone_size: .; j_call: TRBJ2-1; cdr3_aa: CASSSPGKVNEQFF
v_call: TRBV7-2; clone_size: .; j_call: TRBJ2-7; cdr3_aa: CASSARDRGYEQYF
v_call: TRBV7-2; clone_size: .; j_call: TRBJ2-7; cdr3_aa: CASSSQTSGRAREQYF
v_call: TRBV7-2; clone_size: .; j_call: TRBJ2-1; cdr3_aa: CASSFLAKYNEQFF
v_call: TRBV5-1; clone_size: many; j_call: TRBJ2-1; cdr3_aa: CASSLVAGVGNEQFF
v_call: TRBV6-5; clone_size: .; j_call: TRBJ1-5; cdr3_aa: CASRYRGTGNQPQHF
v_call: TRBV7-9; clone_size: once; j_call: TRBJ2-2; cdr3_aa: CASNFRSGGNTGELFF
v_call: TRBV6-1; clone_size: .; j_call: TRBJ1-1; cdr3_aa: CASGRQLNTEAFF
v_call: TRBV7-3; clone_size: .; j_call: TRBJ2-1; cdr3_aa: CASSFGLGREQFF
v_call: TRBV18; clone_size: .; j_call: TRBJ2-7; cdr3_aa: CASSPERMGYEQYF
v_call: TRBV12-3/TRBV12-4; clone_size: few; j_call: TRBJ2-1; cdr3_aa: CASKPSGSLRNEQFF
v_call: TRBV6-5; clone_size: many; j_call: TRBJ2-1; cdr3_aa: CASSSRGSGIYNEQFF
v_call: TRBV4-3; clone_size: .; j_call: TRBJ2-3; cdr3_aa: CASSQARGGQGRDTQYF
v_call: TRBV25-1; clone_size: once; j_call: TRBJ2-1; cdr3_aa: CASSDTRGTSGSNEQFF
v_call: TRBV6-5; clone_size: .; j_call: TRBJ2-7; cdr3_aa: CASQFRDRGSYEQYF
v_call: TRBV27; clone_size: .; j_call: TRBJ1-5; cdr3_aa: CASSSVVRNQPQHF
v_call: TRBV6-5; clone_size: few; j_call: TRBJ1-2; cdr3_aa: CASSYGQTGNGYGYTF
v_call: TRBV6-5; clone_size: .; j_call: TRBJ1-2; cdr3_aa: CASSYDRGTYGYTF
v_call: TRBV14; clone_size: .; j_call: TRBJ2-3; cdr3_aa: CARPSNPTKRDTQYF
v_call: TRBV20-1; clone_size: .; j_call: TRBJ1-1; cdr3_aa: CSARKGASRNTEAFF
v_call: TRBV29-1; clone_size: .; j_call: TRBJ2-1; cdr3_aa: CSVDRGVAGGSYNEQFF
v_call: TRBV29-1; clone_size: few; j_call: TRBJ2-7; cdr3_aa: CSVLTTPRSYEQYF
v_call: TRBV19; clone_size: .; j_call: TRBJ2-5; cdr3_aa: CASQRGPQETQYF
v_call: TRBV7-2; clone_size: .; j_call: TRBJ2-5; cdr3_aa: CASSLTGLLGETQYF
v_call: TRBV25-1; clone_size: .; j_call: TRBJ2-7; cdr3_aa: CASSDPTGAISYEQYF
v_call: TRBV9; clone_size: few; j_call: TRBJ2-7; cdr3_aa: CASSVSGAAQQYF